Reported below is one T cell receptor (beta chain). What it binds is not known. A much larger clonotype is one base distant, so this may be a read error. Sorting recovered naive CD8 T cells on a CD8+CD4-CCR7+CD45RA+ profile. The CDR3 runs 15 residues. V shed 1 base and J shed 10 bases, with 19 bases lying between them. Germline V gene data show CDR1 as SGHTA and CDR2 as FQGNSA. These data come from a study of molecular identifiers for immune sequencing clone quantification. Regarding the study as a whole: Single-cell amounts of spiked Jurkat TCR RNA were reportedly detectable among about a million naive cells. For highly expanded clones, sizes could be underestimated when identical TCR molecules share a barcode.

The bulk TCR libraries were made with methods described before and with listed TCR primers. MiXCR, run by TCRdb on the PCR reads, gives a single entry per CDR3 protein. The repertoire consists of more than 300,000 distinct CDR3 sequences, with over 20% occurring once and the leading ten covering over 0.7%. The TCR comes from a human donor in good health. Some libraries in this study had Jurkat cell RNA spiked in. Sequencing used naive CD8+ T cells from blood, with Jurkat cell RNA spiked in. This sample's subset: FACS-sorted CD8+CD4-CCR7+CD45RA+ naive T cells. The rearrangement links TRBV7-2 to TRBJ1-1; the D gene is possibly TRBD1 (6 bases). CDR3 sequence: CASSLVLGTGRGAFF. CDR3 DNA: TGTGCCAGCAGCTTAGTCTTGGGTACAGGGCGAGGAGCTTTCTTT.